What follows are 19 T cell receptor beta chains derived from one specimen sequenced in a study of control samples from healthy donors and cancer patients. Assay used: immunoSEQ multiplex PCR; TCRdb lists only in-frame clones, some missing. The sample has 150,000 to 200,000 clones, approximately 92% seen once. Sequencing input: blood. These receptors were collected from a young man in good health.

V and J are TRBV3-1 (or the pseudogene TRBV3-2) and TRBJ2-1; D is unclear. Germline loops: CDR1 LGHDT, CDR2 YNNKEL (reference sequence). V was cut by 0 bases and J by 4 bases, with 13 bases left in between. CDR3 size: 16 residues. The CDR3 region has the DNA TGTGCCAGCAGCCAAGATGACGGGCATTCTTACAATGAGCAGTTCTTC. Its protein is CASSQDDGHSYNEQFF.

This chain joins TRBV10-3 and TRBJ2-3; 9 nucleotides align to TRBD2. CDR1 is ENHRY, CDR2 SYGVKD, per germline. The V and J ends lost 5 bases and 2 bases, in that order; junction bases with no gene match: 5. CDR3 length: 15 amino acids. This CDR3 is CAISQERGDTDTQYF. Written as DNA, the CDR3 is TGTGCCATCAGTCAAGAGCGGGGGGACACAGATACGCAGTATTTT.

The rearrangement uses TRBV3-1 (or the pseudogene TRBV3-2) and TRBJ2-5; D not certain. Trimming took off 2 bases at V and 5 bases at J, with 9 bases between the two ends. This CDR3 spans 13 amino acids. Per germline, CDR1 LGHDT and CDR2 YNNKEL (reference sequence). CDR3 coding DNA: TGTGCCAGCAGCCAATCCGGGCTGGAGACCCAGTACTTC. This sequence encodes CASSQSGLETQYF.

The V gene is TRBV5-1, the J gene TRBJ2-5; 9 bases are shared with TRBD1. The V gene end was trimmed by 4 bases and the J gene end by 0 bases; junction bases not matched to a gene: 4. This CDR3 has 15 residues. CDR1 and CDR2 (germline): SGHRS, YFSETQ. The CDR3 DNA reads TGCGCCAGCAGCCCGGGGACAGGGAACCAAGAGACCCAGTACTTC. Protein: CASSPGTGNQETQYF.

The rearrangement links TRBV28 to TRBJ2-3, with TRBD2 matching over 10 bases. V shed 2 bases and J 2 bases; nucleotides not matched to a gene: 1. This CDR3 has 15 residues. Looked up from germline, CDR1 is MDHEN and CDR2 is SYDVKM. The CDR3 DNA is TGTGCCAGCAGTTTACTAGCGGGGGTCACAGATACGCAGTATTTT. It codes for CASSLLAGVTDTQYF. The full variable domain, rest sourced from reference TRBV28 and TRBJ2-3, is DVKVTQSSRYLVKRTGEKVFLECVQDMDHENMFWYRQDPGLGLRLIYFSYDVKMKEKGDIPEGYSVSREKKERFSLILESASTNQTSMYLCASSLLAGVTDTQYFGPGTRLTVL.

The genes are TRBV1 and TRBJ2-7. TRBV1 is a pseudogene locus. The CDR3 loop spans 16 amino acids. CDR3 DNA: TGCACCAGCAGCCAGGGCTTGGACGGGGCGTCATACGAGCAGTACTTC. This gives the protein CTSSQGLDGASYEQYF.

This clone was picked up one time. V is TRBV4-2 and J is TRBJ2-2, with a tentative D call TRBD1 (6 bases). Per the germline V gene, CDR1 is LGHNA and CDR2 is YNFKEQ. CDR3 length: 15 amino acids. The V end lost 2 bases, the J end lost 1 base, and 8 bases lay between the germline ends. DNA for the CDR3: TGTGCCAGCAGCCAACTGACAGGGAACACCGGGGAGCTGTTTTTT. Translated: CASSQLTGNTGELFF.

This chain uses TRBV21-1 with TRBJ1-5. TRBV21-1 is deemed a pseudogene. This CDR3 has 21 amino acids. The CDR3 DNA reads TGTGCCAGCAGCAAAAACCTCCCGGGATCGACTTTCAGGGGAGGAAATCAGCCCCAGCATTTT. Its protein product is CASSKNLPGSTFRGGNQPQHF.

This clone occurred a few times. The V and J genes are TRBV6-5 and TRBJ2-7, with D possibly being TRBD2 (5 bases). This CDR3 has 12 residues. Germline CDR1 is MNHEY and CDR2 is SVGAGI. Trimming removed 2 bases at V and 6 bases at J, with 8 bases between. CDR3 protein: CASSYVGGEQYF. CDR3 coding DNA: TGTGCCAGCAGTTACGTCGGAGGCGAGCAGTACTTC.

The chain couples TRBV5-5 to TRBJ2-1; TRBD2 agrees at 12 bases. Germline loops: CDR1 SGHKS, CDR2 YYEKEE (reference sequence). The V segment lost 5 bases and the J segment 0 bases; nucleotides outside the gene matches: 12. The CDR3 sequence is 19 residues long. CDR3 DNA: TGTGCCAGCAGATCTGGAGGTCTAGCGGGGGGGCCCTCCTACAATGAGCAGTTCTTC. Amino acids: CASRSGGLAGGPSYNEQFF.

The CDR3 sequence is CASSYARGGRDEQYF. The CDR3 bases are TGTGCCAGCAGCTATGCGCGGGGGGGGCGCGACGAGCAGTACTTC. The chain combines TRBV7-9 with TRBJ2-7, with 9 bases matching TRBD2. Germline V CDR1 and CDR2: SEHNR, FQNEAQ (reference sequence). The J segment lost 5 bases and the V segment lost 4 bases, leaving 9 bases of the junction unmatched. CDR3 length: 15 amino acids.

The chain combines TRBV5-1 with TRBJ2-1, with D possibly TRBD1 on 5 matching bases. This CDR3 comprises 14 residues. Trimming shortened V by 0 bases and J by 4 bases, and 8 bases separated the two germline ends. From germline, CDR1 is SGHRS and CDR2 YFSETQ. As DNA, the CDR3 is TGCGCCAGCAGCTTGGCTCAGGGTTACAATGAGCAGTTCTTC. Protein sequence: CASSLAQGYNEQFF.

The CDR3 sequence is CASSLEPGRYQETQYF. In DNA form, the CDR3 reads TGCGCCAGCAGCTTGGAACCCGGCAGGTACCAAGAGACCCAGTACTTC. The genes are TRBV5-1 and TRBJ2-5; no clear D. This CDR3 region has 16 residues. Per the germline V gene, CDR1 is SGHRS and CDR2 is YFSETQ. Deletions cut 0 bases from V and 0 bases from J, with 12 bases between.

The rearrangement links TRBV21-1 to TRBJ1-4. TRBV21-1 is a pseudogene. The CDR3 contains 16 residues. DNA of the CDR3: TGTGCCAGCAGCAAAGCGAGGGGCCCAGGCTGGGAAAAACTGTTTTTT. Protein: CASSKARGPGWEKLFF.

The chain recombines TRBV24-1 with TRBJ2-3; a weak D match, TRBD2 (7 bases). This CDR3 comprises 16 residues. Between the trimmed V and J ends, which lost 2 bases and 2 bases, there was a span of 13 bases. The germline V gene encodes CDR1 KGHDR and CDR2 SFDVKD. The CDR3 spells CATSDWSGTNTDTQYF. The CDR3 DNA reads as TGTGCCACCAGTGATTGGAGCGGGACAAACACAGATACGCAGTATTTT.

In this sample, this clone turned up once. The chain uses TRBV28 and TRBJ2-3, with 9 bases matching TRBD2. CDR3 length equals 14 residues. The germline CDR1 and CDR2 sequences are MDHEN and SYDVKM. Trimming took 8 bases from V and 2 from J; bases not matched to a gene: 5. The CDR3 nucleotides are TGTGCCAGCTGGCGGGGGGGCTCCACAGATACGCAGTATTTT. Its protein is CASWRGGSTDTQYF.

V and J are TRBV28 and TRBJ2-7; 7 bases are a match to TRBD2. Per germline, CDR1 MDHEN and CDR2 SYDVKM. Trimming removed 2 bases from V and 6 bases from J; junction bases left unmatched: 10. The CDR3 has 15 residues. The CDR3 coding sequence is TGTGCCAGCAGTTTAGGTGTTGGCAGGGAGGGCGAGCAGTACTTC. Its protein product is CASSLGVGREGEQYF.

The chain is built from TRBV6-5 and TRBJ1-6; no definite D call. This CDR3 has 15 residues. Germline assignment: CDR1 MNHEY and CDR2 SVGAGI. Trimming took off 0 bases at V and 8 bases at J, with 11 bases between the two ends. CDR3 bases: TGTGCCAGCAGTTACTCGTGGACCGGAGATTCACCCCTCCACTTT. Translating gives CASSYSWTGDSPLHF.

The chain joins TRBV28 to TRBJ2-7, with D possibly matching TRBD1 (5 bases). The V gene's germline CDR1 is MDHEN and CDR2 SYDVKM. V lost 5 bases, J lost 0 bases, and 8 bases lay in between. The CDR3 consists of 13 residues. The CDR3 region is CASSTGHSYEQYF. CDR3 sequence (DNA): TGTGCCAGCAGTACTGGACACTCCTACGAGCAGTACTTC.